This TCR beta chain originates from a study of T cell repertoires in cytomegalovirus infection (dated by TCRdb to between 2018 and 2021). Study-level background: Peptide stimulations targeted recently identified HLA-C-restricted CMV epitopes, whose presentation resists viral immunomodulation, together with well-studied HLA-B-restricted epitopes. Donor HLA type was relevant to the analysis, because carriage of CMV infection together with the matching HLA type was indicated by public TCR beta signatures.

The intended sense of this specimen's treatment or condition label: in vitro stimulation with specific CMV peptide epitopes to enrich CMV-specific T cells. Note on this clonotype: Its antigen remains unidentified. The record has no base qualities; no much larger clone is one base away.

Sequencing relied on an Illumina HiSeq 1500. TCRdb reran the public reads through fastp at Q25 and MiXCR, keeping productive beta chains. Rows matching on CDR3 protein sequence are summarized as one entry with the most common DNA and genes. The sample records 450,000 to 600,000 distinct CDR3 sequences, around a third of which are singletons. Of the sample, roughly 15% falls within the top ten clones. Overall study results and their limits: Carriers of CMV infection plus the relevant HLA type were discriminated by the cumulative frequency of public TCR beta family members in the study cohort and in an independent roughly 380-donor cohort. The ex vivo response was dominated by HLA-C-restricted CMV-specific TCR beta clonotypes, which also provided the single most frequent clonotype in two of eight donors.

CDR1 and CDR2 are drawn from the germline V gene (reference sequence): DFQATT, SNEGSKA. The junction carries 18 bases between V and J, which are trimmed by 4 bases and 12 bases respectively. The CDR3 has 12 amino acids, counting the end cysteine and phenylalanine. Left in the record is the CDR3 DNA by itself, 36 bases read in frame from the first base. The chain uses TRBV20-1 and TRBJ2-5; the D segment might be TRBD1 or TRBD2, since each matches 6 bases. Specimen: cultured PBMCs, collected from culture after CMV antigen stimulation. This receptor was identified in a human donor in good health (CMV status not recorded). Some clones in this sample may be carry-over from other donors' samples. The nucleotides read TGCAGTGCTATCCCCCCGGGGGCTAGCGAGTACTTC. Its translation is CSAIPPGASEYF.